The source of this T cell receptor beta chain is a study of Ad26.COV2.S vaccination and SARS-CoV-2 variants. Across the study: The donor was enrolled in the Ad26.COV2.S arm of the COV1001 trial. The study, taken as a whole, reports: Post-vaccination breadth of spike-specific CD8+ and CD4+ T cell responses was reportedly substantial.

Treatment indicated: roughly 20 received Ad26.COV2.S at low or high dose, single or two shots; 5 received placebo; per-sample allocation not given. Day 63 after the first injection of vaccine or placebo was the sampling time. Measured with immunoSEQ multiplex PCR; TCRdb has only the in-frame clones, and not every one. The repertoire holds more than 400,000 clones, roughly 91% seen once, with less than 5.5% in the top ten. CDR3 length equals 15 residues. From germline, CDR1 is MGHRA and CDR2 YSYEKL. V dropped 2 bases and J dropped 6 bases, with 17 bases sitting between them. Remarks on this clone: Its specificity is not known.

The sequenced sample was peripheral blood, obtained in a trial of Ad26.COV2.S vaccine versus placebo. The chain carries TRBV4-1 and TRBJ2-7; D is uncertain. The origin of this receptor is a person between 18 and 65 years old who received the Ad26.COV2.S COVID-19 vaccine or a placebo. In DNA, the CDR3 is TGCGCCAGCAGCCAATATTCCCGTCCTGTTAGCGAGCAGTACTTC. Amino acid sequence: CASSQYSRPVSEQYF.